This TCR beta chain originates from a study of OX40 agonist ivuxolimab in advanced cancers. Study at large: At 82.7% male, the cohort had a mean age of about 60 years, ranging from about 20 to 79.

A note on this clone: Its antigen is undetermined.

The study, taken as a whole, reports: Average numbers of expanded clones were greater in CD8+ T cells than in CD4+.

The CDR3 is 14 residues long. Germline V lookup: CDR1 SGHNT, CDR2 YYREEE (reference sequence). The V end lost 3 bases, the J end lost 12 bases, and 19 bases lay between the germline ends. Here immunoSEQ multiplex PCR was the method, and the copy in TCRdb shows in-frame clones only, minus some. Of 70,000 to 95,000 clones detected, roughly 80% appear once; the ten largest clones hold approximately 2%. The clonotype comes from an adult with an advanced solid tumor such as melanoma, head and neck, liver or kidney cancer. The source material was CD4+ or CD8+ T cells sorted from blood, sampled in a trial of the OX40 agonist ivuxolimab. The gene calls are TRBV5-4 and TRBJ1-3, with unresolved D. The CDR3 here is CASSSHDPWDVIYF. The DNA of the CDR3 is TGTGCCAGCAGCTCGCATGATCCCTGGGATGTCATATATTTT.